One and the same sample provided the 19 T cell receptor beta chains below, sequenced in a study of T-cell memory formation after mild COVID-19. Via MiXCR, TCRdb re-called the 5' RACE reads, giving one row per CDR3 protein. The repertoire holds roughly 340,000 distinct CDR3 sequences, with less than 20% as singletons. The sequencing sample was made of PBMCs or a T cell subset sorted from them (not recorded which). The receptors stem from a man between 18 and 35 years old who had mild COVID-19 (a few samples of this study predate the infection). Cell type and time point are not known.

The V and J genes are TRBV7-2 and TRBJ2-3; unclear D gene. Trimming removed 4 bases from V and 6 bases from J, with 14 bases in between. In germline, CDR1 is SGHTA, CDR2 FQGNSA. CDR3 length: 14 amino acids. DNA for the CDR3: TGTGCCAGCAGCTCCCGCCAAGTAGCTGATACGCAGTATTTT. As protein: CASSSRQVADTQYF.

The genes are TRBV12-3 or TRBV12-4 and TRBJ1-1, with D hard to call. The CDR3 runs 14 residues. The germline V and J ends were trimmed by 5 bases and 0 bases, with 10 bases remaining between them. For the CDR3, the DNA is TGTGCCAGCAGTCCGGGGTTGGTGAACACTGAAGCTTTCTTT. It codes for CASSPGLVNTEAFF.

This rearrangement joins TRBV5-4 to TRBJ2-5; unclear D gene. The V gene's germline CDR1 is SGHNT and CDR2 YYREEE (reference sequence). The CDR3 covers 14 residues. The V and J ends lost 5 bases and 3 bases respectively, with 14 bases between them. The CDR3 DNA follows: TGTGCCAGCAGACCCCCGAACAGCGAAGAGACCCAGTACTTC. This sequence encodes CASRPPNSEETQYF.

J is TRBJ1-1 and V is TRBV7-2; possibly TRBD1 for D (6 bases). Trimming stripped 8 bases from V and 0 bases from J, with 16 bases between. CDR1 is SGHTA and CDR2 is FQGNSA in the germline V gene. This CDR3 is 15 amino acids long. CDR3 nucleotides: TGTGCCAGCCGAGGGGGAGGACTCTTGAACACTGAAGCTTTCTTT. It yields the protein CASRGGGLLNTEAFF.

This clonotype showed up just a few times. The junction differs from germline at one of its ends, possibly a read error. The rearrangement links TRBV12-3 or TRBV12-4 to TRBJ2-7; the match to TRBD1 covers 9 bases. The CDR3 loop spans 14 amino acids. This CDR3 reads CASSLGGSPGQGNF. The CDR3 DNA follows: TGTGCCAGCAGTTTGGGTGGCTCTCCCGGACAGGGGAACTTC.

The sample holds a few counts of this clonotype. This rearrangement joins TRBV6-2 or TRBV6-3 to TRBJ2-7, with 7 bases that match TRBD2. Trimming removed 5 bases from V and 7 bases from J; junction bases left unmatched: 2. The CDR3 has 11 residues. The germline V gene has CDR1 MNHEY and CDR2 SVGEGT. The CDR3, as DNA: TGTGCCAGCAGTGGCGGGGGAGAGCAGTACGTC. Protein: CASSGGGEQYV.

This chain joins TRBV5-1 and TRBJ1-2, with D hard to call. Trimming pared 4 bases from V and 4 bases from J, leaving 11 bases between. CDR1 is SGHRS, CDR2 YFSETQ, per germline. CDR3 length equals 13 residues. The CDR3 here is CASSGDTFYGYTF. CDR3 in DNA: TGCGCCAGCAGCGGTGACACTTTCTATGGCTACACCTTC.

V is TRBV14 and J is TRBJ2-1, with TRBD1 matching over 8 bases. Germline CDR1 is SGHDN and CDR2 is FVKESK. Germline trimming cut 4 bases from V and 7 bases from J; bases unmatched to any gene: 9. The CDR3 has 15 residues. CDR3 in amino acids: CASSRGTGLRNEQFF. CDR3 nucleotide sequence: TGTGCCAGCAGCCGGGGGACAGGTCTGCGTAATGAGCAGTTCTTC.

This clonotype was seen at least ten times. This chain uses TRBV3-1 with TRBJ2-3; D is undetermined. This CDR3 region has 13 residues. Trimming removed 1 base from V and 6 bases from J, with 8 bases in between. The germline CDR1 and CDR2 sequences are LGHDT and YNNKEL (reference sequence). CDR3 in DNA: TGTGCCAGCAGCCAAGGGTTGGCTGATACGCAGTATTTT. Residues: CASSQGLADTQYF.

This clonotype was observed a handful of times. The CDR3 loop reads CAISEGLNQPQHF. In DNA form, the CDR3 reads TGTGCCATCAGTGAGGGGTTAAATCAGCCCCAGCATTTT. This chain joins TRBV10-3 and TRBJ1-5; D gene unclear. This CDR3 contains 13 residues. The V gene's germline CDR1 is ENHRY and CDR2 SYGVKD. V was cut by 2 bases and J by 4 bases, with 6 bases left in between.

The V gene is TRBV7-2, the J gene TRBJ1-6; 7 nucleotides line up with TRBD1. Unmatched junction bases numbered 13, after V lost 6 bases and J lost 14 bases. The CDR3 contains 14 residues. CDR1 is SGHTA and CDR2 is FQGNSA in the germline V gene. CDR3 DNA: TGTGCCAGCAGTCCTGGACAGGCTTGGAAGGCCCTCCACTTT. This sequence encodes CASSPGQAWKALHF.

This clonotype was observed once. The genes are TRBV7-7 and TRBJ2-7; no clear D gene. Germline lookup yields CDR1 SSHAT and CDR2 FNYEAQ (reference sequence). The CDR3 sequence is 14 residues long. Trimming removed 5 bases from V and 0 bases from J, with 11 bases in between. Here the CDR3 DNA reads TGTGCCAGCAGCCCAGAAATGAGCTCCTACGAGCAGTACTTC. This encodes CASSPEMSSYEQYF.

V is TRBV27 and J is TRBJ1-1; unclear D gene. Trimming took off 3 bases at V and 0 bases at J, with 8 bases between the two ends. CDR3 size: 14 residues. Looked up from germline, CDR1 is MNHEY and CDR2 is SMNVEV (reference sequence). CDR3 sequence (DNA): TGTGCCAGCAGTTTCCGCCCGGTGAACACTGAAGCTTTCTTT. The encoded protein is CASSFRPVNTEAFF.

The table lists this clonotype with a few counts. V usage is TRBV29-1 and J usage is TRBJ2-1, with 7 nucleotides matching TRBD2. Germline-derived CDR1 and CDR2 are SQVTM and ANQGSEA. Losses at the gene ends were 0 bases for V and 9 bases for J; bases not matched to a gene: 5. The length of the CDR3 is 13 residues. The CDR3 region has the DNA TGCAGCGTTGAAGATGGACTAGGGACTGAGCAGTTCTTC. Amino acid sequence: CSVEDGLGTEQFF.

This clonotype was detected only a few times. The chain carries TRBV6-1 and TRBJ2-3; no definite D call. The CDR3 has 14 amino acids. With 6 bases removed from V and 6 bases from J, the gap between germline ends came to 16 bases. Germline CDR1 MNHNS, CDR2 SASEGT. The CDR3 sequence is CASSPPGRIDTQYF. The CDR3 DNA is TGTGCCAGCAGCCCCCCCGGGCGGATTGATACGCAGTATTTT.

The chain joins TRBV5-1 to TRBJ2-5; D remains unclear. Trimming took 0 bases from V and 0 from J, leaving 6 bases between them. The CDR3 length is 14 residues. Germline CDR1 reads SGHRS; CDR2 reads YFSETQ. The CDR3 DNA sequence: TGCGCCAGCAGCTTGGCCACTGACCAAGAGACCCAGTACTTC. This gives the protein CASSLATDQETQYF.

The chain combines TRBV7-3 with TRBJ1-6, with D possibly TRBD1 on 6 matching bases. The CDR3 is made up of 15 amino acids. V dropped 6 bases and J dropped 7 bases, with 16 bases sitting between them. Germline values: CDR1 SGHTA, CDR2 FQGTGA. CDR3 amino acids: CASSWSTGLNSPLHF. Written as DNA, the CDR3 is TGTGCCAGCAGTTGGAGCACAGGGTTAAATTCACCCCTCCACTTT.

The V gene is TRBV7-2, the J gene TRBJ2-5; D uncertain. CDR3 size: 14 residues. The germline V and J ends were trimmed by 3 bases and 2 bases, with 10 bases remaining between them. The germline gives CDR1 SGHTA, CDR2 FQGNSA. The CDR3 coding sequence is TGTGCCAGCAGCTTGATGGACGGACAAGAGACCCAGTACTTC. Its protein is CASSLMDGQETQYF.

The chain's CDR3 is CSARDPTGFQNIQYF. In DNA form, the CDR3 reads TGCAGTGCTAGAGATCCGACAGGGTTCCAAAACATTCAGTACTTC. The gene calls are TRBV20-1 and TRBJ2-4, with TRBD1 matching 7 bases. Germline values: CDR1 DFQATT, CDR2 SNEGSKA (reference sequence). CDR3 length equals 15 residues. The trim removed 0 bases at V and 5 bases at J, leaving 7 bases unmatched.